This T cell receptor (beta chain) derives from a study of T cell changes during pregnancy in multiple sclerosis (dated by TCRdb to 2018 to 2020). Concerning the study at large: Changes in the T cell repertoire over the course of pregnancy were examined in this study in women with multiple sclerosis.

At the junction V is shortened by 0 bases and J by 5 bases, with 16 bases in between. From a lookup of the germline V gene (reference sequence), CDR1 and CDR2 are SGHNT and YYREEE. The CDR3 holds 16 amino acids from the cysteine to the phenylalanine. Only CDR3 DNA is held: 48 bases, read in frame from base 1. Concerning this clone: Its recognized antigen is unknown. Base-call qualities are not available, and no considerably larger clone is one nucleotide away.

Preparation of the library involved the immunoSEQ multiplex PCR assay. The table comes from immuneACCESS by way of TCRdb, which keeps in-frame sequences with V and J called. Part of the clones is missing from these tables; in studies checked, under half for an unresolved V gene and the rest for unknown reasons. This sample has about 68,000 clones in its table, and 90% of those were observed once. The top ten clones comprise more than 1.4% of the sample. In this chain, TRBV5-4 is recombined with TRBJ2-3, and possibly TRBD2, on 6 matching bases. This receptor was identified in a female donor with multiple sclerosis, enrolled in a pregnancy study. The sequencing here drew on peripheral blood, taken in the third trimester of pregnancy. The nucleotide sequence is given as TGTGCCAGCAGCTTGGACGGGCGGGACGCCATAGATACGCAGTATTTT. Its translation reads: CASSLDGRDAIDTQYF.